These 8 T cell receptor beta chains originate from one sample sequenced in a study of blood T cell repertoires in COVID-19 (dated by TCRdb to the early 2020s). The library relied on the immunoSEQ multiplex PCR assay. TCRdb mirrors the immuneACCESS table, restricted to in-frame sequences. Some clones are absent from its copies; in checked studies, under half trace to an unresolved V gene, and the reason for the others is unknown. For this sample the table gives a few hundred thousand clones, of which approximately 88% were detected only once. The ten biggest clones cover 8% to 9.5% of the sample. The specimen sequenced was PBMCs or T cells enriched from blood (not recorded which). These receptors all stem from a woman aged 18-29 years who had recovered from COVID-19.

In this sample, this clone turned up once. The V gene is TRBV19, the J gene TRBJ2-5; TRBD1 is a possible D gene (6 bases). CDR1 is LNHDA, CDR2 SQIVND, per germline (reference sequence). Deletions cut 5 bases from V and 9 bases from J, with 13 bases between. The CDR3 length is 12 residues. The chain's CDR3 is CASSLGTSAQYF. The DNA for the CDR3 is TGTGCCAGTAGTCTCGGGACATCGGCCCAGTACTTC.

Here the CDR3 reads CASSSRVGQPQHF. The CDR3 nucleotides are TGTGCCAGCAGTTCCAGGGTTGGGCAGCCCCAGCATTTT. The chain carries TRBV6-5 and TRBJ1-5, with D perhaps TRBD1 (5 bases). Germline-derived CDR1 and CDR2 are MNHEY and SVGAGI. V was clipped by 4 bases and J by 7 bases, with 11 bases between them. This CDR3 has 13 residues.

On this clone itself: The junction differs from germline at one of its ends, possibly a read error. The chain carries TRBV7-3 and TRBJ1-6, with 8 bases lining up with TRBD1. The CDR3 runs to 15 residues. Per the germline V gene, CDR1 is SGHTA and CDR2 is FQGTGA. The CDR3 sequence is CASSLTGGSDSPLHF. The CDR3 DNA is TGTGCCAGCAGCCTAACAGGGGGAAGTGATTCACCCCTCCACTTT.

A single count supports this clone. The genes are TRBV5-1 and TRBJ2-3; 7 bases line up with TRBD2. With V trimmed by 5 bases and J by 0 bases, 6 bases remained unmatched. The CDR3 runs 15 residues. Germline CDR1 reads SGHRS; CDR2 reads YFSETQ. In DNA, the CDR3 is TGCGCCAGCAGACATAGCGGGCCCAGCACAGATACGCAGTATTTT. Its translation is CASRHSGPSTDTQYF. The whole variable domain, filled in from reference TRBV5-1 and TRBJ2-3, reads KAGVTQTPRYLIKTRGQQVTLSCSPISGHRSVSWYQQTPGQGLQFLFEYFSETQRNKGNFPGRFSGRQFSNSRSEMNVSTLELGDSALYLCASRHSGPSTDTQYFGPGTRLTVL.

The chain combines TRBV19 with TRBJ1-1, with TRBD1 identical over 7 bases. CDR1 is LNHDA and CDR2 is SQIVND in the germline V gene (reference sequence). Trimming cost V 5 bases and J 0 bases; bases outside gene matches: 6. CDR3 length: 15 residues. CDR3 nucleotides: TGTGCCAGTAGTGCCCGACAGGGATTGAACACTGAAGCTTTCTTT. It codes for CASSARQGLNTEAFF.

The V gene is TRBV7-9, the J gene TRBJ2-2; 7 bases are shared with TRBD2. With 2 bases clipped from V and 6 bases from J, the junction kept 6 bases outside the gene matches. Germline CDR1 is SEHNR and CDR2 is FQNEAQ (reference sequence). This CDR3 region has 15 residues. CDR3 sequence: CASSLLAGAAGELFF. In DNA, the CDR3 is TGTGCCAGCAGCTTACTTGCGGGAGCAGCCGGGGAGCTGTTTTTT.

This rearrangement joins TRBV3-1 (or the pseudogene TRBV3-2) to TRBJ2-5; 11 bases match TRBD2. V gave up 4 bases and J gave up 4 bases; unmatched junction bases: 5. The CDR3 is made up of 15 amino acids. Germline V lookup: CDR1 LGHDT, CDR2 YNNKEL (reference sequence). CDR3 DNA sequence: TGTGCCAGCAGCCTAATACTAGCGGGAGTAGAGACCCAGTACTTC. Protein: CASSLILAGVETQYF.

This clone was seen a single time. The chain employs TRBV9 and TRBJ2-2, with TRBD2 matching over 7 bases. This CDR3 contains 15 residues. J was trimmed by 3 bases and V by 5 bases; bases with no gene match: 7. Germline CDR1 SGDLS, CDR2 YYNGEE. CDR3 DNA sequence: TGTGCCAGCAGACCAGCGGGGCTCGACACCGGGGAGCTGTTTTTT. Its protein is CASRPAGLDTGELFF.